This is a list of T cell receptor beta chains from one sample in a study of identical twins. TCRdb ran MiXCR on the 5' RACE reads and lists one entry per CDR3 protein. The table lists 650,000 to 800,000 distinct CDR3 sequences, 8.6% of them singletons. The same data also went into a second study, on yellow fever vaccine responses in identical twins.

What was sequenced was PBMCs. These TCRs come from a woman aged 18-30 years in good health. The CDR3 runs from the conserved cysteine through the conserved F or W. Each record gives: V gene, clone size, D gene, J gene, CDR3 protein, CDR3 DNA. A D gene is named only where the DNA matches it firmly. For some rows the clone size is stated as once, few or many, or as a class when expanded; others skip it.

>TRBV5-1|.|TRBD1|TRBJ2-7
CASSLNPGGEQYF
TGCGCCAGCAGCTTAAATCCAGGGGGTGAGCAGTACTTC
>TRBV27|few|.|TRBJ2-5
CASRRDLYQETQYF
TGTGCCAGCAGACGCGACCTGTACCAAGAGACCCAGTACTTC
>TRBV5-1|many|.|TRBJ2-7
CASTRVGSSYEQYF
TGCGCCAGCACCCGAGTGGGTTCCTCCTACGAGCAGTACTTC
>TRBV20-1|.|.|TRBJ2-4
CSARLRTWNIQYF
TGCAGTGCTAGACTAAGAACCTGGAACATTCAGTACTTC
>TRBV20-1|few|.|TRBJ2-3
CSAPPDGLTRLTQYF
TGCAGTGCTCCACCGGACGGTCTCACCCGGCTGACGCAGTATTTT
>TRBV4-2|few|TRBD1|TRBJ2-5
CASSHPLDRGLGEETQYF
TGTGCCAGCAGCCATCCCTTAGACAGGGGGCTAGGAGAAGAGACCCAGTACTTC
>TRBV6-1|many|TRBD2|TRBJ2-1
CASWTSGGAYDEQFF
TGTGCCAGCTGGACTAGCGGGGGGGCCTACGATGAGCAGTTCTTC
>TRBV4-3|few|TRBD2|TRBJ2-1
CASSQEASGTSYNEQFF
TGCGCCAGCAGCCAAGAGGCTAGCGGGACCTCCTACAATGAGCAGTTCTTC
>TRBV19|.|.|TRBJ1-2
CASSTNLLQGLGYTF
TGTGCCAGTAGTACAAATTTACTACAGGGTCTTGGCTACACCTTC
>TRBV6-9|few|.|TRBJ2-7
CASSYPGTGGVYEQYF
TGTGCCAGCAGTTACCCCGGGACTGGAGGTGTCTACGAGCAGTACTTC
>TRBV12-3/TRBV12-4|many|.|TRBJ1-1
CASRTSGRQNTEAFF
TGTGCCAGCAGAACCTCGGGACGGCAGAACACTGAAGCTTTCTTT
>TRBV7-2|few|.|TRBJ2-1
CASSSAPGQFF
TGTGCCAGCAGCTCCGCCCCGGGGCAGTTCTTC
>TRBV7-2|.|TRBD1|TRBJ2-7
CASSLVIEGQGYEQYF
TGTGCCAGCAGCTTAGTCATCGAGGGACAGGGGTACGAGCAGTACTTC
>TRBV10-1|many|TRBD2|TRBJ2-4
CASTLPGLAGGLAKNIQYF
TGCGCCAGCACTCTACCGGGACTAGCGGGAGGGCTAGCCAAAAACATTCAGTACTTC
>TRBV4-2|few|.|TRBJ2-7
CASSPRSAPLYEQYF
TGTGCCAGCAGCCCTCGGTCCGCTCCACTCTACGAGCAGTACTTC
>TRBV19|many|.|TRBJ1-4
CASKSPAATNEKLFF
TGTGCCAGTAAATCCCCGGCCGCAACTAATGAAAAACTGTTTTTT
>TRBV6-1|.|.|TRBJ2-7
CASALDGGTGLYEQYF
TGTGCCAGCGCCCTTGATGGCGGGACCGGGCTCTACGAGCAGTACTTC
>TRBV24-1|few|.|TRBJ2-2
CATRGGSSGITGELFF
TGTGCCACCCGCGGGGGCTCGAGTGGGATCACCGGGGAGCTGTTTTTT
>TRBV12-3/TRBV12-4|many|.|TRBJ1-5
CASSLGIGQPQHF
TGTGCCAGCAGTTTGGGAATTGGGCAGCCCCAGCATTTT
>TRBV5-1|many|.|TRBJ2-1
CASSSGGSLYEQFF
TGCGCCAGCAGCTCTGGAGGGAGTCTGTATGAGCAGTTCTTC
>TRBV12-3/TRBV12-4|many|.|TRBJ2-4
CASTGSLAKNIQYF
TGTGCCAGCACCGGAAGTCTAGCCAAAAACATTCAGTACTTC
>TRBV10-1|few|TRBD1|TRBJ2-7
CASSEQGATDYEQYF
TGCGCCAGCAGTGAACAGGGGGCGACGGATTACGAGCAGTACTTC
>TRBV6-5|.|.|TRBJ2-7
CASSSPATRQYEQYF
TGTGCCAGCAGTTCCCCGGCGACCCGTCAGTACGAGCAGTACTTC
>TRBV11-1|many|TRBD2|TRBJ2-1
CASSFGMSVVGRLSYNEQFF
TGTGCCAGCAGCTTTGGTATGAGTGTGGTCGGGAGGTTATCCTACAATGAGCAGTTCTTC
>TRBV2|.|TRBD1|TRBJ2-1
CASSYRTGARPSSYNEQFF
TGTGCCAGCAGCTATAGGACAGGGGCCCGTCCGAGCTCCTACAATGAGCAGTTCTTC
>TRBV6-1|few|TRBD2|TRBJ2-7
CASGNEAGLAEYEQYF
TGTGCCAGCGGGAACGAGGCGGGACTAGCGGAGTACGAGCAGTACTTC
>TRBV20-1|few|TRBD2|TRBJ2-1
CRPGTSGLPPNEQFF
TGCAGGCCGGGAACCTCGGGACTACCCCCCAATGAGCAGTTCTTC
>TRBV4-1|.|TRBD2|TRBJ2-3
CASSQEYREGLTDTQYF
TGCGCCAGCAGCCAAGAATACCGGGAGGGCCTCACAGATACGCAGTATTTT
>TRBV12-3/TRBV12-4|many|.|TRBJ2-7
CASSFIGQDVYEQYF
TGTGCCAGCAGTTTTATCGGCCAGGACGTCTACGAGCAGTACTTC
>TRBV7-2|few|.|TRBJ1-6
CASSWQGYNSPLHF
TGTGCCAGCAGCTGGCAGGGGTACAATTCACCCCTCCACTTT
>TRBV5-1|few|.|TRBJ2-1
CASSLNSVYNEQFF
TGCGCCAGCAGCCTGAATAGCGTCTACAATGAGCAGTTCTTC
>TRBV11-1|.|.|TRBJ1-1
CASSLLGPVRAGMNTEAFF
TGTGCCAGCAGCTTACTGGGTCCGGTCAGGGCAGGGATGAACACTGAAGCTTTCTTT
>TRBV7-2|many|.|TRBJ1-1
CASSLLFGGEAFF
TGTGCCAGCAGCTTATTATTCGGGGGTGAAGCTTTCTTT
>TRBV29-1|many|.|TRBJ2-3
CSVDEADTQYF
TGCAGCGTTGACGAGGCAGATACGCAGTATTTT
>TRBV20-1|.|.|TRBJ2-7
CSASSGGGEQYF
TGCAGTGCTAGTAGTGGGGGCGGCGAGCAGTACTTC
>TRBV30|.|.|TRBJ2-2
CAFYREGSTGELFF
TGTGCCTTTTACAGGGAGGGGTCCACCGGGGAGCTGTTTTTT
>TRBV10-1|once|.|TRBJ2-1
CASSELDRPYEQFF
TGCGCCAGCAGTGAACTAGACAGACCCTATGAGCAGTTCTTC
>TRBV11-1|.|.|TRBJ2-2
CASTRGSLLLLNTGELFF
TGTGCCAGCACTCGGGGCTCCTTACTCCTCTTGAACACCGGGGAGCTGTTTTTT
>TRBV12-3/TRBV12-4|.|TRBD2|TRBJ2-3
CTFSLGFERGKHFTDMQYF
TGTACCTTCAGTTTAGGATTCGAGCGGGGGAAGCATTTCACAGATATGCAGTATTTT
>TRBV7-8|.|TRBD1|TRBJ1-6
CASSLRDRPPLNSPLHF
TGTGCCAGCAGCTTACGGGACAGGCCACCACTTAATTCACCCCTCCACTTT
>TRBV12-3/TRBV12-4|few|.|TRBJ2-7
CASSTGRGQYF
TGTGCCAGCAGCACAGGGAGGGGGCAGTACTTC
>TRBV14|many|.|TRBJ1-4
CASSRGLGEKLFF
TGTGCCAGCAGCCGAGGATTGGGAGAAAAACTGTTTTTT
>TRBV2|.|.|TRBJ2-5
CASNSLLGETQYF
TGTGCCAGCAACAGCCTTTTGGGGGAGACCCAGTACTTC
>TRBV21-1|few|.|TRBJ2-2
CASSKGSSGVPGELFF
TGTGCCAGCAGCAAAGGGTCTAGCGGGGTCCCCGGGGAGCTGTTTTTT
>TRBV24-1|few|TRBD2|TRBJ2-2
CATGSRERGGELFF
TGTGCCACCGGTTCTCGGGAGCGGGGCGGGGAGCTGTTTTTT
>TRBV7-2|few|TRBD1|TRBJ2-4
CASSPGGRQGSNIQYF
TGTGCCAGCAGCCCAGGGGGCCGACAGGGGTCGAACATTCAGTACTTC
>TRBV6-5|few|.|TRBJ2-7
CASSRGGREQYF
TGTGCCAGCAGCAGGGGGGGACGGGAGCAGTACTTC
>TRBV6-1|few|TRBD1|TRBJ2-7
CASRSTGGNADRYEQYF
TGTGCCAGCAGATCCACAGGGGGGAATGCGGATAGATACGAGCAGTACTTC
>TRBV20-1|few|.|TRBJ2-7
CSRDRAGEQYF
TGCAGCCGGGACAGAGCGGGCGAGCAGTACTTC
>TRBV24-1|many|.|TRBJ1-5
CATSGQGNNQPQHF
TGTGCCACCAGTGGCCAGGGGAACAATCAGCCCCAGCATTTT
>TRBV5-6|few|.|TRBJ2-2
CASSLGVSNTGELFF
TGTGCCAGCAGCTTGGGGGTGTCGAACACCGGGGAGCTGTTTTTT
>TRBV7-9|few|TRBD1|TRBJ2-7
CASSPASGQGTYEQYF
TGTGCCAGCAGCCCCGCGTCCGGACAGGGGACCTACGAGCAGTACTTC
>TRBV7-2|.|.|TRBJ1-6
CASKGRAASFNSPLHF
TGTGCCAGCAAAGGAAGGGCAGCCTCGTTTAATTCACCCCTCCACTTT
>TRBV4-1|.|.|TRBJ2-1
CASSQVGGYNEQFF
TGCGCCAGCAGCCAAGTGGGGGGCTACAATGAGCAGTTCTTC
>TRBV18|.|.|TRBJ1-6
CASSSVIYNSPLHF
TGTGCCAGCTCATCTGTTATCTATAATTCACCCCTCCACTTT
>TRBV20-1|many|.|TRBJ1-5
CSALVGGNQPQHF
TGCAGTGCTTTGGTTGGGGGCAATCAGCCCCAGCATTTT
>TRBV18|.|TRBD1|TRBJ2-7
CASSDRESYEQYF
TGTGCCAGCTCAGACAGGGAGTCCTACGAGCAGTACTTC
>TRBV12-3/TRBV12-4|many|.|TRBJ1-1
CASKLGLNTEAFF
TGTGCCAGCAAACTGGGGCTGAACACTGAAGCTTTCTTT
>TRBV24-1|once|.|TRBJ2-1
CATSDTRKNSYNEQFF
TGTGCCACCAGTGACACCAGAAAAAATTCCTACAATGAGCAGTTCTTC